This T cell receptor (beta chain) was identified during a study of cytomegalovirus exposure and HLA in healthy donors. For the study at large: A subsequent analysis reported that the roughly 130 validation repertoires were produced on the same platform that had also been used for the roughly 670 first-cohort repertoires. Study-wide results and caveats: In vitro assays verified that three CMV-associated chains recognized CMV antigens specifically.

The donors were members of the validation cohort, which comprised 120 subjects and was separate from the first cohort of roughly 700 subjects. The assay was immunoSEQ multiplex PCR, and TCRdb's table has in-frame clones only and misses some. The table lists over 150,000 clones, 86% of them singletons. With regard to this clone: Its antigen is as yet unknown.

This CDR3 is 15 amino acids long. J was trimmed by 7 bases and V by 2 bases; bases with no gene match: 5. Germline V CDR1 and CDR2: LGHNA, YSLEER. This clonotype originated in a man younger than 35 in good health and CMV-seropositive. The specimen was PBMCs. The rearrangement joins TRBV4-3 to TRBJ2-1, with 10 bases matching TRBD2. CDR3 in DNA: TGCGCCAGCAGCCAACATCAAGCGGGAGGGAATGAGCAGTTCTTC. The encoded protein is CASSQHQAGGNEQFF.